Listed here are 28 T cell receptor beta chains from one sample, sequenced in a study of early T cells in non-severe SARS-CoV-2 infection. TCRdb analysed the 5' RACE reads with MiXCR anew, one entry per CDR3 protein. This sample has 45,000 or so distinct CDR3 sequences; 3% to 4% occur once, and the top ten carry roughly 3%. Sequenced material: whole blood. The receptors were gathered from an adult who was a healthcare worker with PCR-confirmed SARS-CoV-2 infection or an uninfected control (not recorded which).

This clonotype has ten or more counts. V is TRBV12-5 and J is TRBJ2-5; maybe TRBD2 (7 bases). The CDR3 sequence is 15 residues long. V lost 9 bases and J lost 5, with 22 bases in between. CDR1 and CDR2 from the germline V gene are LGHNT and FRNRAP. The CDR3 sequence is CASQGRGFWTETQYF. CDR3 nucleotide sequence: TGTGCTAGCCAGGGGAGGGGCTTTTGGACCGAGACCCAGTACTTC.

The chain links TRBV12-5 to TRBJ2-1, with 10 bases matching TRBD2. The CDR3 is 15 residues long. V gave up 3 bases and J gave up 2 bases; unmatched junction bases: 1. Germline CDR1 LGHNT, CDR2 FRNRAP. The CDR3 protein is CASGFSGRPYNEQFF. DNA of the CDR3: TGTGCTAGTGGTTTTAGCGGGAGGCCCTACAATGAGCAGTTCTTC.

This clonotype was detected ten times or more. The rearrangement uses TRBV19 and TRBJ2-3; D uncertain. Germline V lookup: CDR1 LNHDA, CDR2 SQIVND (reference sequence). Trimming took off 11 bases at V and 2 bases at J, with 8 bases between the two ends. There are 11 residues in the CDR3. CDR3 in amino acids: CASAVTDTQYF. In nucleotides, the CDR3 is TGTGCCTCTGCTGTCACAGATACGCAGTATTTT.

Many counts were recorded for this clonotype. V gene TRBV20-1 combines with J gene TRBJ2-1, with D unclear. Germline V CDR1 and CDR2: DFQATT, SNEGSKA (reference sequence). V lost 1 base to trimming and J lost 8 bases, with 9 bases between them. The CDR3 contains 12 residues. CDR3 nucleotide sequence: TGCAGTGCTAGAGTTGGGGAATATGAGCAGTTCTTC. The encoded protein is CSARVGEYEQFF.

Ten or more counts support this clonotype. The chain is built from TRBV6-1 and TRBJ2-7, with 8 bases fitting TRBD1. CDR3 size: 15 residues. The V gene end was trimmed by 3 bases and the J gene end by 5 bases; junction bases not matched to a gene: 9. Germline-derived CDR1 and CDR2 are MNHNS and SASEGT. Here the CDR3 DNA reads TGTGCCAGCAGTGATCGGGCAGGGGGCGCGAACGAGCAGTACTTC. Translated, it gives CASSDRAGGANEQYF.

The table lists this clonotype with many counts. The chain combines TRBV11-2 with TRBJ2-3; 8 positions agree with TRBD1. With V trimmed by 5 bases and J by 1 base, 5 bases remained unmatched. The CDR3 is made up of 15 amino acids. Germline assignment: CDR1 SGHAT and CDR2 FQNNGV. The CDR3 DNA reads TGTGCCAGCAGCGACCGGACAGGGCGCACAGATACGCAGTATTTT. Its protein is CASSDRTGRTDTQYF.

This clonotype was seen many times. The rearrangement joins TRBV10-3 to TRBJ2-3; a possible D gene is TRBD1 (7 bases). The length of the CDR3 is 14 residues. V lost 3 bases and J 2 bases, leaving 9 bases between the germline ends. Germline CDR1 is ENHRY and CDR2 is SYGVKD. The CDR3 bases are TGTGCCATCAGTGACAGGGGGGTCACAGATACGCAGTATTTT. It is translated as CAISDRGVTDTQYF.

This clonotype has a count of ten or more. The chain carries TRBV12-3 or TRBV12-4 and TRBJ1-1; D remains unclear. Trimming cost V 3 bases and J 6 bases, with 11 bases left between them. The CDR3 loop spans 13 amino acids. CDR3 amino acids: CASSFGRYAEAFF. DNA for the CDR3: TGTGCCAGCAGTTTCGGACGGTACGCTGAAGCTTTCTTT.

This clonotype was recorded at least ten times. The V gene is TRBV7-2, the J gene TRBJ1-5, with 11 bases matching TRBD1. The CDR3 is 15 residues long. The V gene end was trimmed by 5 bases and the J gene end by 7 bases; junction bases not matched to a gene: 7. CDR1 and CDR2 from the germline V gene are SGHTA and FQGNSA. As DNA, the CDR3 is TGTGCCAGCAGCCCCGGACAGGGGGCATTCCAGCCCCAGCATTTT. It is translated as CASSPGQGAFQPQHF.

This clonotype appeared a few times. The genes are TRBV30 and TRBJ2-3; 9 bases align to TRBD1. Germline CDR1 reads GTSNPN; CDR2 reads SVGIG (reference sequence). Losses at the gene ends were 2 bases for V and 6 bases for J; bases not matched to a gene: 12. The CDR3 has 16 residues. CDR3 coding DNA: TGTGCCTGGAGTCCCGGGACAGGGTTTGGTTCGGATACGCAGTATTTT. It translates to CAWSPGTGFGSDTQYF.

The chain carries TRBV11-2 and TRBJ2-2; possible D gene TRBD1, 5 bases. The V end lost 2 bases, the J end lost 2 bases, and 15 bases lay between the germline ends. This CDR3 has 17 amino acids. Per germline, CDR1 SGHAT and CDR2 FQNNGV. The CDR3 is CASSLRTRQGNTGELFF. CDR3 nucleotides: TGTGCCAGCAGCTTAAGAACTCGGCAGGGAAACACCGGGGAGCTGTTTTTT.

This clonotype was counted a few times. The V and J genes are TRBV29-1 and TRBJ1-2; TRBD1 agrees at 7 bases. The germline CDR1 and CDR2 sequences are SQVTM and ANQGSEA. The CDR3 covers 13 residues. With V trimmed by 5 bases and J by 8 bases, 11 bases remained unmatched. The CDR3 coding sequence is TGCAGCGTTCTCCCTCAGACAGGGCTCGGCTACACCTTC. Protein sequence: CSVLPQTGLGYTF.

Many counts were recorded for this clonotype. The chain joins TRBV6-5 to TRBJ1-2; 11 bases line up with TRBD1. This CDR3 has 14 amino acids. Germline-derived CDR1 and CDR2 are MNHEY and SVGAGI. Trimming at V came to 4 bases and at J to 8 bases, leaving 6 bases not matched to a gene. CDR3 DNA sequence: TGTGCCAGCAGTTTGGACAGGGGGCGCTGGGGCTACACCTTC. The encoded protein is CASSLDRGRWGYTF.

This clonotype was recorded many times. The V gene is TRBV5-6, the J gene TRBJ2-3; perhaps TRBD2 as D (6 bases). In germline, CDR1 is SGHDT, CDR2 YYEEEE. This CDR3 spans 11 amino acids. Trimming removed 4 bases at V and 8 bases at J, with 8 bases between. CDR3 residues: CASSRDFTQYF. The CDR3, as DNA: TGTGCCAGCAGCCGGGACTTTACGCAGTATTTT.

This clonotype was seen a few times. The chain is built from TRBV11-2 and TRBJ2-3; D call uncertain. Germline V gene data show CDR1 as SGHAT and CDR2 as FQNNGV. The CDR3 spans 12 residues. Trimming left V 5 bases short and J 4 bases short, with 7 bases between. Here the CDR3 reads CASSTLADTQYF. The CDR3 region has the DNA TGTGCCAGCAGCACCTTGGCAGATACGCAGTATTTT.

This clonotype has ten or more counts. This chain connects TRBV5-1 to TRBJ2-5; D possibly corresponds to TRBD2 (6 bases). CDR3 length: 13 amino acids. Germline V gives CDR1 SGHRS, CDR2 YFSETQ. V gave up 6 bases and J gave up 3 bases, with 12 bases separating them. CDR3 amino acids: CASMLREKETQYF. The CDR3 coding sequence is TGCGCCAGCATGTTGCGGGAAAAAGAGACCCAGTACTTC.

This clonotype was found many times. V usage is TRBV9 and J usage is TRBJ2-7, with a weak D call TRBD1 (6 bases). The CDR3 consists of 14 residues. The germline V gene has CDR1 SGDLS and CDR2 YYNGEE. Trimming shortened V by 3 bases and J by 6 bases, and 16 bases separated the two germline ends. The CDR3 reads CASSAGSGVSEQYF. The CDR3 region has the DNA TGTGCCAGCAGCGCCGGGTCAGGGGTTAGCGAGCAGTACTTC.

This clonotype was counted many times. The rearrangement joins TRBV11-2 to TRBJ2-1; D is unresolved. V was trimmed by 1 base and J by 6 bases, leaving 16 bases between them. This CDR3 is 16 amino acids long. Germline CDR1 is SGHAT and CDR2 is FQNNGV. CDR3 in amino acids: CASSLVGLSLANEQFF. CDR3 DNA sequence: TGTGCCAGCAGCTTAGTAGGCTTAAGTTTGGCCAATGAGCAGTTCTTC.

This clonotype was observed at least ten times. The CDR3 bases are TGTGCCAGCAGCCCAACGGGCGGGAGCTCCTACAATGAGCAGTTCTTC. It encodes CASSPTGGSSYNEQFF. The rearrangement links TRBV11-2 to TRBJ2-1; the match to TRBD2 covers 7 bases. The junction had 7 bases not matched to a gene; V was cut back by 5 bases and J by 0 bases. Germline V lookup: CDR1 SGHAT, CDR2 FQNNGV. The CDR3 has 16 amino acids.

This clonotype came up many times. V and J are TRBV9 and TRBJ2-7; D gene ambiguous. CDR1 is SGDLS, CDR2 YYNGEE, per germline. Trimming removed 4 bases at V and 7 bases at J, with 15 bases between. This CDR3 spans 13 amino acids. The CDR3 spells CASSPPLGYEQYF. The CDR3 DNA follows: TGTGCCAGCAGCCCACCATTGGGGTATGAGCAGTACTTC.

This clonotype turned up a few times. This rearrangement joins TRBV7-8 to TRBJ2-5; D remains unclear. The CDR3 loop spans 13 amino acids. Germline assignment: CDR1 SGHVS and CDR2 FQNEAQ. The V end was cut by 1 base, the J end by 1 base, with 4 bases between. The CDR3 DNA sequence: TGTGCCAGCAGCTTAGATGGCCAAGAGACCCAGTACTTC. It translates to CASSLDGQETQYF.

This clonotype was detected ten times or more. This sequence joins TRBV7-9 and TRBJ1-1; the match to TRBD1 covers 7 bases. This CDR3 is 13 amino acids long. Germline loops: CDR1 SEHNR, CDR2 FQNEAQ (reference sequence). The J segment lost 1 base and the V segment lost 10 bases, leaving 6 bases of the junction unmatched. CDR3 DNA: TGTGCCAACGCGACAGGGCCGAACACTGAAGCTTTCTTT. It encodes CANATGPNTEAFF.

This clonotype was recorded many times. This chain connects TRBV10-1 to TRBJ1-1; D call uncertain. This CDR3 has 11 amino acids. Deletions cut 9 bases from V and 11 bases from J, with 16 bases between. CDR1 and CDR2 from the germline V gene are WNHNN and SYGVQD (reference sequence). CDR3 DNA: TGCGCCAGTGGCCCGGGTTTTCCCGCTTTCTTT. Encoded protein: CASGPGFPAFF.

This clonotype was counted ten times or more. The CDR3: CASSLLTYNEQFF. Written as DNA, the CDR3 is TGTGCCAGCAGCTTATTAACTTACAATGAGCAGTTCTTC. The V and J genes are TRBV11-3 and TRBJ2-1, with D unresolved. The V gene's germline CDR1 is SGHNT and CDR2 YENEEA. The V end lost 2 bases, the J end lost 4 bases, and 6 bases lay between the germline ends. CDR3 length: 13 residues.

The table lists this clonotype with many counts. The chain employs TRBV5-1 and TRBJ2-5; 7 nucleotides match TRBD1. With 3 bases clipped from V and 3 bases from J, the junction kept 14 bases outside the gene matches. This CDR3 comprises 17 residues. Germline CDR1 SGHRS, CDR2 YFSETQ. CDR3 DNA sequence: TGCGCCAGCAGCTCAGGGGGTCGTCGGCCCCGAAAAGAGACCCAGTACTTC. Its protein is CASSSGGRRPRKETQYF.

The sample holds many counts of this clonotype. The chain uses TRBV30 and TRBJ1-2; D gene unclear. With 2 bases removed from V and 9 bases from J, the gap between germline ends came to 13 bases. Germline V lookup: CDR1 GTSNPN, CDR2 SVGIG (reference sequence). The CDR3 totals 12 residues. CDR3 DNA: TGTGCCTGGAGTTCGGATCTGCGTCGCTACACCTTC. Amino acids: CAWSSDLRRYTF.

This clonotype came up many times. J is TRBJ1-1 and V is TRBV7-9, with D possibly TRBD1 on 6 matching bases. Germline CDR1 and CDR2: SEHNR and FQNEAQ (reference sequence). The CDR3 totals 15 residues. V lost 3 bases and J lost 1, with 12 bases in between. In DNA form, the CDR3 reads TGTGCCAGCAGCTTGGGTAGGGGGGAGAACACTGAAGCTTTCTTT. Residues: CASSLGRGENTEAFF. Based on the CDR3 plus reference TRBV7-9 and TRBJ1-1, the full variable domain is DTGVSQNPRHKITKRGQNVTFRCDPISEHNRLYWYRQTLGQGPEFLTYFQNEAQLEKSRLLSDRFSAERPKGSFSTLEIQRTEQGDSAMYLCASSLGRGENTEAFFGQGTRLTVV.

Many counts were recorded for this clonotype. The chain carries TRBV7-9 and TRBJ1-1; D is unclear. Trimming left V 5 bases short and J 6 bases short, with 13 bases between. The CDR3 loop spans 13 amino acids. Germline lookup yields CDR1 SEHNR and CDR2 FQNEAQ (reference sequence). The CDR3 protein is CASSPGNSAEAFF. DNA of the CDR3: TGTGCCAGCAGCCCCGGCAACAGTGCTGAAGCTTTCTTT.